This T cell receptor beta chain was sequenced for a study of shared clonotypes between healthy human individuals. Study-level findings and limits: Larger estimated richness was generally recorded for naive subsets relative to memory subsets.

CDR3 length: 17 residues. Germline CDR1 SGHTA, CDR2 FQGTGA. V lost 8 bases to trimming and J lost 1 base, with 23 bases between them. Libraries were prepared by immunoSEQ multiplex PCR; TCRdb keeps only in-frame clonotypes and omits some of them. The repertoire consists of over 850,000 clones, with approximately 80% occurring once and the leading ten covering about 0.52%. Donors comprised healthy HIV-negative adults lacking recent acute infections or vaccinations. The investigators split CD4+ cells into a CD45RA+ naive subset and a CD45RA-negative memory subset. Notes on this clone: Its antigen is as yet unknown.

Sequencing input: memory CD4+ T cells from PBMCs. Subset noted: CD45RA-negative fraction. The TCR sequence derives from a man younger than 35 in good health. Some clones in this sample may be carry-over from other donors' samples. V usage is TRBV7-3 and J usage is TRBJ1-1; D is undetermined. CDR3 sequence reads: CASSEFPRGRRNTEAFF. Written as DNA, the CDR3 is TGTGCCAGCTCCGAATTCCCACGCGGACGCAGGAACACTGAAGCTTTCTTT.